The text below deals with one T cell receptor (beta chain). The entry originates in a study of blood T cell repertoires in COVID-19. Turning to the study itself: Both acute and convalescent COVID-19 samples were obtained from the United States, Italy and Spain.

Sequencing used immunoSEQ multiplex PCR; TCRdb keeps in-frame clones, though not all of them. The sample carries about 220,000 clones, 80% recorded once. The sequenced material came from peripheral blood. This receptor was identified in a woman in her 70s with acute or convalescent COVID-19.

The CDR3 sequence: CATSGREGWRVGERWGYTF. The CDR3 DNA follows: TGTGCCACCAGTGGCAGAGAAGGGTGGAGGGTGGGGGAGAGGTGGGGCTACACCTTC. V gene TRBV24-1 combines with J gene TRBJ1-2; tentatively, D is TRBD1 (5 bases). This CDR3 is 19 amino acids long. V lost 5 bases and J 8 bases, leaving 32 bases between the germline ends. Per the germline V gene, CDR1 is KGHDR and CDR2 is SFDVKD.